This is a list of T cell receptor beta chains from one sample in a study of identifying expanded T cells in peripheral blood. The data were produced by immunoSEQ multiplex PCR, yet TCRdb's version contains in-frame clones alone and is incomplete. The data show approximately 85,000 clones, approximately 84% seen once. The sample taken for sequencing was blood. Source of these receptors: a person between 18 and 70 years old in good health. Both conserved end residues are part of each CDR3. D genes are given only for firm matches. The size entry is marked missing in some rows and otherwise reads once, few, many or a size class.

abundance: NA; v_gene: TRBV18; d_gene: NA; j_gene: TRBJ2-1; CDR3aa: CASSPPTGYSYNEQFF; CDR3nt: TGTGCCAGCTCACCTCCCACGGGTTACTCCTACAATGAGCAGTTCTTC
abundance: NA; v_gene: TRBV15; d_gene: TRBD2; j_gene: TRBJ2-7; CDR3aa: CATSRDCREGRCEQYF; CDR3nt: TGTGCCACCAGCAGAGATTGCCGGGAGGGCCGGTGTGAGCAGTACTTC
abundance: NA; v_gene: TRBV7-3; d_gene: NA; j_gene: TRBJ2-1; CDR3aa: CASSLTPDNEQFF; CDR3nt: TGTGCCAGCAGCTTAACCCCGGACAATGAGCAGTTCTTC
abundance: NA; v_gene: TRBV19; d_gene: TRBD1; j_gene: TRBJ2-5; CDR3aa: CASSILDRAGTQYF; CDR3nt: TGTGCCAGTAGTATCCTCGACAGGGCTGGGACCCAGTACTTC
abundance: few; v_gene: TRBV6-5; d_gene: NA; j_gene: TRBJ1-3; CDR3aa: CASSPLWPGNTIYF; CDR3nt: TGTGCCAGCAGTCCCCTCTGGCCTGGAAACACCATATATTTT
abundance: NA; v_gene: TRBV19; d_gene: NA; j_gene: TRBJ1-2; CDR3aa: CASSIRHLQNYGYTF; CDR3nt: TGTGCCAGTAGTATAAGGCACCTACAAAACTATGGCTACACCTTC
abundance: NA; v_gene: TRBV6-6; d_gene: TRBD1; j_gene: TRBJ1-2; CDR3aa: CASSSRTGEDGYTF; CDR3nt: TGTGCCAGCAGTTCCCGGACAGGGGAGGATGGCTACACCTTC
abundance: NA; v_gene: TRBV6-4; d_gene: NA; j_gene: TRBJ2-1; CDR3aa: CASSDGQEGNNEQFF; CDR3nt: TGTGCCAGCAGTGACGGGCAGGAGGGTAACAATGAGCAGTTCTTC
abundance: once; v_gene: TRBV9; d_gene: TRBD1; j_gene: TRBJ1-3; CDR3aa: CASRPSGQGNTIYF; CDR3nt: TGTGCCAGCCGCCCTTCGGGACAGGGAAACACCATATATTTT
abundance: NA; v_gene: TRBV7-6; d_gene: TRBD2; j_gene: TRBJ2-6; CDR3aa: CASSSGLAGAGANVLTF; CDR3nt: TGTGCCAGCAGCTCGGGACTAGCGGGAGCTGGGGCCAACGTCCTGACTTTC
abundance: NA; v_gene: TRBV5-6; d_gene: NA; j_gene: TRBJ2-1; CDR3aa: CASSLMSLEQFF; CDR3nt: TGTGCCAGCAGCTTGATGTCTCTTGAGCAGTTCTTC
abundance: NA; v_gene: TRBV27; d_gene: NA; j_gene: TRBJ2-7; CDR3aa: CASGTVGGPYEQYF; CDR3nt: TGTGCCAGCGGAACGGTGGGGGGGCCCTACGAGCAGTACTTC
abundance: NA; v_gene: TRBV7-9; d_gene: NA; j_gene: TRBJ1-1; CDR3aa: CASSPSRGDGTEAFF; CDR3nt: TGTGCCAGCAGCCCCAGCCGCGGAGATGGCACTGAAGCTTTCTTT
abundance: once; v_gene: TRBV19; d_gene: NA; j_gene: TRBJ2-3; CDR3aa: CASSSNLAGTDTQYF; CDR3nt: TGTGCCAGTAGTTCCAACTTAGCGGGCACAGATACGCAGTATTTT
abundance: NA; v_gene: TRBV4-2; d_gene: TRBD1; j_gene: TRBJ1-5; CDR3aa: CASSSGTEQNQPQHF; CDR3nt: TGTGCCAGCAGCTCCGGGACAGAGCAAAATCAGCCCCAGCATTTT
abundance: NA; v_gene: TRBV6-1; d_gene: TRBD2; j_gene: TRBJ2-1; CDR3aa: CASSESSGRTNEQFF; CDR3nt: TGTGCCAGCAGTGAATCTAGCGGGAGGACCAATGAGCAGTTCTTC